This entry describes one T cell receptor beta chain. The specificity of this receptor is unknown. Within one base of it there is no much larger clone, and no base qualities were kept. The data derive from a study of shared clonotypes between healthy human individuals (dated by TCRdb to about 2020). Describing the broader study: The cohort included a few men and a couple of women between 18 and 49 years of age. Per donor, three plates each were used for CD4 naive and CD4 memory, two for CD8 naive, and one for CD8 memory. To estimate repertoire size and how much clonotypes are shared between individuals, the study performed deep sequencing of blood TCR repertoires from a handful of healthy adults. To increase sequencing depth and limit assay-specific biases, TCR repertoire library preparation and sequencing were carried out by different laboratories using diverse techniques. Leukapheresis yielded between about 0.94 and 9.5 billion PBMCs per donor. General conclusions and limits of the study: Compared with non-shared clonotypes, the clonotypes found in all four sorted-subset donors had higher generation probabilities. Across four donors, 4.5% to 6.5% of naive CD4, more than 3% of naive CD8, under 2.5% of memory CD4, and about 0.4% of memory CD8 clonotypes were shared. Even with the large sequencing depth, rarefaction of the sorted-subset datasets indicated that sequencing was incomplete. Pairwise subsampling indicated that sequencing depth was expected to affect the degree of clonotype sharing among donors. Naive subsets generally had larger estimated clonotype richness than memory subsets. The small number of donors limited the genetic and exposure-history diversity represented. Sampling was limited to blood, and TCR repertoires in tissue likely differ from TCR repertoires in blood.

Measured from the cysteine to the phenylalanine, the CDR3 is 14 residues long. The DNA shown is the 42-base CDR3, in frame from base 1. CDR1 MDHEN and CDR2 SYDVKM were looked up in the germline V gene. V is pared back by 1 base and J by 0 bases, with 6 bases lying between the germline termini. For the CD8 naive samples, CD45RO-negative cells were positively selected for CCR7, yielding a CD45RA+CCR7+ population from which TemRA cells were excluded. Healthy HIV-negative adults with no recently reported acute infections or vaccinations were included as donors. Every donor was a Caucasian adult living in Nashville, Tennessee, USA. After blood collection by leukapheresis, PBMCs were isolated using Ficoll-Histopaque density gradient centrifugation and then cryopreserved in the vapor phase of liquid nitrogen. Analytical flow cytometry was used to check the purity and quantity of each magnetically sorted T cell population. From each sorted fraction, genomic DNA was isolated and quantified by UV absorbance on a Nanodrop 2000c.

Using the deep immunoSEQ assay, multiplex PCR amplified TCR CDR3 regions from genomic DNA. Genomic DNA extracted from each cell subset was distributed evenly over all wells of several immunoSEQ 96-well plates, and each plate served as one replicate. For sorted subsets, roughly 200 ng of genomic DNA, equivalent to about 30,000 T cell genomes, went into each replicate PCR. Purified libraries were measured with a Qubit 3.0 fluorometer, size-checked on a Bioanalyzer 2100, and measured again with the KAPA Library Quantification kit. A separate single-read 150-cycle Illumina NextSeq 550 flow cell was used to sequence each immunoSEQ 96-well plate. Under the source paper's analysis protocol: Because the immunoSEQ output held only junctional sequences and lacked quality scores, the filtering could not match the filtering applied to full-length reads. To assign V/J genes and CDR3, sequences were annotated using PyIR, a Python wrapper for IgBLAST v1.9, with IMGT germline references. Reads were filtered out if the reads had weak V/J assignments (E-value above 1e-6), no CDR3, stop codons, out-of-frame junctions, or ambiguous translated residues. V3J clonotypes were defined as sequences sharing an identical inferred V gene, J gene, and CDR3 amino acid sequence. The percentage overlap between two repertoires was calculated by dividing the number of shared unique clonotypes by the size of the smaller repertoire. RTK rarefaction, the Chao1 estimator, and Recon v2.1 estimates of unobserved clonotypes were used to assess repertoire richness. Generation probabilities for all TCRbeta clonotypes obtained by the gDNA method from a handful of donors were computed using OLGA. Entries here come from immuneACCESS through TCRdb and include only in-frame sequences with V and J called. Some clones fail to appear in such tables; in the studies checked, an unresolved V gene covers under half of the shortfall, and the cause of the remainder is unknown. The V and J calls and clone size were taken over from that table, and D and trimming were inferred from the DNA. In all, the sample holds about 2.1 million clones, and 85% to 95% of those were seen once. The ten largest clones add up to 1.5% to 2% of the sample.

The clonotype comes from a man between 18 and 35 years old in good health. Some clones in this sample may be carry-over from other donors' samples. Sequenced sample: naive CD8+ T cells from PBMCs. This specimen's cell subset or site label, interpreted: CD45RA+CCR7+. This sequence uses TRBV28 and TRBJ1-2, with the identity of the D gene unclear. The nucleotide sequence is TGTGCCAGCAGTTTATCACAGACTAACTATGGCTACACCTTC. Its protein reads: CASSLSQTNYGYTF.